This T cell receptor beta chain originates from a study of blood T cell repertoires in COVID-19. TCRdb's copy holds only in-frame clones and misses some; the assay was immunoSEQ multiplex PCR. The sample holds approximately 160,000 clones, around 84% seen once. In germline, CDR1 is GTSNPN, CDR2 SVGIG (reference sequence). The V end lost 3 bases, the J end lost 0 bases, and 15 bases lay between the germline ends. The CDR3 is 15 amino acids. V and J are TRBV30 and TRBJ2-7; the D gene is possibly TRBD1 (5 bases). The clonotype was recovered from a woman in her forties or fifties in a cohort sampled during active or convalescent COVID-19. The sequencing sample was made of peripheral blood. CDR3 loop: CAWRLMLDSSYEQYF. The CDR3 nucleotides are TGTGCCTGGAGGCTTATGCTAGACAGCTCCTACGAGCAGTACTTC.